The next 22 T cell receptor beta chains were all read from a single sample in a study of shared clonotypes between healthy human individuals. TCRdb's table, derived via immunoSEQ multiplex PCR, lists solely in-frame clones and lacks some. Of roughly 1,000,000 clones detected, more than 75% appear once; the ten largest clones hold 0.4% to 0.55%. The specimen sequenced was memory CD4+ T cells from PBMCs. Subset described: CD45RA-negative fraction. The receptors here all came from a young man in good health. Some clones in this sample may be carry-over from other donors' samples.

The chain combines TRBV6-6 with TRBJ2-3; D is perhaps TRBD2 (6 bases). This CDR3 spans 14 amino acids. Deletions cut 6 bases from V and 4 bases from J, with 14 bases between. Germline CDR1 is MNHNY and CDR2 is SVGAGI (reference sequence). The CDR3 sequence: CASRYWGGADTQYF. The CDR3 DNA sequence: TGTGCCAGCAGATATTGGGGCGGGGCAGATACGCAGTATTTT.

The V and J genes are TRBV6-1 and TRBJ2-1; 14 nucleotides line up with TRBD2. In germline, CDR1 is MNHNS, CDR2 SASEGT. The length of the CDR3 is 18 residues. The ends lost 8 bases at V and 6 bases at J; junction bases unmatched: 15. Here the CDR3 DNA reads TGTGCCAGCTGTGGACTAGCGGGAGGACCCTACCCCCGCAATGAGCAGTTCTTC. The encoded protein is CASCGLAGGPYPRNEQFF.

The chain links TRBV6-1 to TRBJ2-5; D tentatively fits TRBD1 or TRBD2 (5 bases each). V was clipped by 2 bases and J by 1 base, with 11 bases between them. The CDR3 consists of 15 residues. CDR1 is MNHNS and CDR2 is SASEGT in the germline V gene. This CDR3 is CASSERSGTQETQYF. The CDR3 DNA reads TGTGCCAGCAGTGAAAGGAGTGGGACCCAAGAGACCCAGTACTTC.

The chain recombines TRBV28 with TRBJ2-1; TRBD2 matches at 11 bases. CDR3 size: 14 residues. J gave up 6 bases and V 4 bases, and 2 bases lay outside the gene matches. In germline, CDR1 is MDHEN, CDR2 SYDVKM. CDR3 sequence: CASSSLAGGNEQFF. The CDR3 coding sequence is TGTGCCAGCAGTTCCCTAGCGGGAGGCAATGAGCAGTTCTTC.

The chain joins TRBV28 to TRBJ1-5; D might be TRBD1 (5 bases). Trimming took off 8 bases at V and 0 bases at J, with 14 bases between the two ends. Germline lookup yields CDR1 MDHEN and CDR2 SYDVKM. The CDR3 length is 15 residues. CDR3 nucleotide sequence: TGTGCCAGCGCCCCAGGGCTTTTTAGCAATCAGCCCCAGCATTTT. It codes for CASAPGLFSNQPQHF.

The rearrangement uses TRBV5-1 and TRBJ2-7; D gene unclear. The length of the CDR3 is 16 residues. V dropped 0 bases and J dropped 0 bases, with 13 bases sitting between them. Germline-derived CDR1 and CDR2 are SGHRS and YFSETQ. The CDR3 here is CASSLGGGGSSYEQYF. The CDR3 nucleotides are TGCGCCAGCAGCTTGGGGGGTGGCGGTAGCTCCTACGAGCAGTACTTC.

The CDR3: CASSPGLGSGQETQYF. The CDR3 coding sequence is TGTGCCAGCAGCCCTGGCCTGGGGTCGGGCCAAGAGACCCAGTACTTC. The chain joins TRBV7-2 to TRBJ2-5; D gene unclear. CDR3 size: 16 residues. V was trimmed by 5 bases and J by 1 base, leaving 17 bases between them. In germline, CDR1 is SGHTA, CDR2 FQGNSA.

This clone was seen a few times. In nucleotides, the CDR3 is TGTGCCAGTAGTGCCACATTTTCAGTCACTGAAGCTTTCTTT. The encoded protein is CASSATFSVTEAFF. The chain recombines TRBV19 with TRBJ1-1; no firm D call. Germline-derived CDR1 and CDR2 are LNHDA and SQIVND (reference sequence). The CDR3 sequence is 14 residues long. V was cut by 5 bases and J by 4 bases, with 14 bases left in between. Drawing the rest from reference TRBV19 and TRBJ1-1, the complete variable domain is DGGITQSPKYLFRKEGQNVTLSCEQNLNHDAMYWYRQDPGQGLRLIYYSQIVNDFQKGDIAEGYSVSREKKESFPLTVTSAQKNPTAFYLCASSATFSVTEAFFGQGTRLTVV.

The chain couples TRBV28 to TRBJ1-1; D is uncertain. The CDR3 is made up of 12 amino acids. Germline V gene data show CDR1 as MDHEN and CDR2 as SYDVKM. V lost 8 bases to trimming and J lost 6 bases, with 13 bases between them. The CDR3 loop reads CASQRREAEAFF. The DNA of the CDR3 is TGTGCCAGCCAGAGGCGAGAAGCTGAAGCTTTCTTT.

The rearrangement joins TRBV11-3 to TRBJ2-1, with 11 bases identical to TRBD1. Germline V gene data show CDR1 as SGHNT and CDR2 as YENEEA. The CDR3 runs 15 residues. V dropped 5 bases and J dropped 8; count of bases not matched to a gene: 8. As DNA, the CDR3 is TGTGCCAGCAGCCGGGACGGACAGGGGGCCTATGAGCAGTTCTTC. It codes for CASSRDGQGAYEQFF.

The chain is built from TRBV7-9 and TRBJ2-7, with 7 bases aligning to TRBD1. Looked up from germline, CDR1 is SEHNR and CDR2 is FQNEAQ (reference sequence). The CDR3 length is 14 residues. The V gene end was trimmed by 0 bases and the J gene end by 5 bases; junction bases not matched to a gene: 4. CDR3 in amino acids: CASSLAGGQNEQYF. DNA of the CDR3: TGTGCCAGCAGCTTAGCAGGGGGCCAAAACGAGCAGTACTTC.

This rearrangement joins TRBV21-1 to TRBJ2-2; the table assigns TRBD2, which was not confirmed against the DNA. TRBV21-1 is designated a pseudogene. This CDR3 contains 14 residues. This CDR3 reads CASKGGRNTGELFF. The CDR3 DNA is TGTGCCAGCAAGGGCGGGAGGAACACCGGGGAGCTGTTTTTT.

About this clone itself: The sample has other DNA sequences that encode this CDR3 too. This CDR3 is CASSLQGFYEQYF. CDR3 DNA: TGTGCCAGCAGTTTACAGGGGTTCTACGAGCAGTACTTC. The chain uses TRBV27 and TRBJ2-7, with D maybe TRBD1 (6 bases). The CDR3 is made up of 13 amino acids. Germline V lookup: CDR1 MNHEY, CDR2 SMNVEV (reference sequence). Trimming cost V 2 bases and J 3 bases, with 8 bases left between them.

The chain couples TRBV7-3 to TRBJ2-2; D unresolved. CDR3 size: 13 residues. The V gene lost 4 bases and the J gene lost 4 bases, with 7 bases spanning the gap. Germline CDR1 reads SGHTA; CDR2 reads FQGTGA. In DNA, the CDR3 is TGTGCCAGCAGCTCGGACGGCACCGGGGAGCTGTTTTTT. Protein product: CASSSDGTGELFF.

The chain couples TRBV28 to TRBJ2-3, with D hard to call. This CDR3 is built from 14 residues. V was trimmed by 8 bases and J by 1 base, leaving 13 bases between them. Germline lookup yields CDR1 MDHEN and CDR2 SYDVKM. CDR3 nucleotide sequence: TGTGCCAGCGGCCGGGCTGGGGGCACAGATACGCAGTATTTT. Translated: CASGRAGGTDTQYF. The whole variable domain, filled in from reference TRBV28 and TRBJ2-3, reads DVKVTQSSRYLVKRTGEKVFLECVQDMDHENMFWYRQDPGLGLRLIYFSYDVKMKEKGDIPEGYSVSREKKERFSLILESASTNQTSMYLCASGRAGGTDTQYFGPGTRLTVL.

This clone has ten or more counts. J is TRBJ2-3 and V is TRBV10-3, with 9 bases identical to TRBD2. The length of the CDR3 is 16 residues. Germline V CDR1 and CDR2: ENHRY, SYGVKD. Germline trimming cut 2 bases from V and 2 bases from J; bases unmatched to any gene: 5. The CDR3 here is CAISEASGTPTDTQYF. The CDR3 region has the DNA TGTGCCATCAGTGAGGCTAGCGGGACACCCACAGATACGCAGTATTTT.

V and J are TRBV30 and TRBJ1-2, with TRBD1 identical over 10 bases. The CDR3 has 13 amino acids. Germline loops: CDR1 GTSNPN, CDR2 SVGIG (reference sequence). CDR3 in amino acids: CVTRTGGGYGYTF. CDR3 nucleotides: TGTGTTACTAGGACAGGGGGTGGGTATGGCTACACCTTC.

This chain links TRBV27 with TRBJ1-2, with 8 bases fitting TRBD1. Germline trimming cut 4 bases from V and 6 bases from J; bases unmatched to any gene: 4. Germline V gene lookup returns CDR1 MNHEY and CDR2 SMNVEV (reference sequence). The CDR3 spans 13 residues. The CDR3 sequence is CASSYRTGHGYTF. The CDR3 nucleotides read TGTGCCAGCAGTTACAGGACAGGGCATGGCTACACCTTC.

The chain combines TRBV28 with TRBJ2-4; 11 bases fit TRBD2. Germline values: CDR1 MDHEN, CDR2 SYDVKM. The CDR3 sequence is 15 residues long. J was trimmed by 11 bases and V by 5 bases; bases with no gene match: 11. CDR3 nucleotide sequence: TGTGCCAGCAGTAATATAGCGGGAGGGCCTTTACTTCAGTACTTC. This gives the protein CASSNIAGGPLLQYF.

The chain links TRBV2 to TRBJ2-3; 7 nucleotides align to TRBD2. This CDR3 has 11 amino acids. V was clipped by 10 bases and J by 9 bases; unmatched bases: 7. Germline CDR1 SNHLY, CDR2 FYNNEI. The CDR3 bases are TGTGCCACCGCTGCCGGGGGGACGCAGTATTTT. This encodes CATAAGGTQYF.

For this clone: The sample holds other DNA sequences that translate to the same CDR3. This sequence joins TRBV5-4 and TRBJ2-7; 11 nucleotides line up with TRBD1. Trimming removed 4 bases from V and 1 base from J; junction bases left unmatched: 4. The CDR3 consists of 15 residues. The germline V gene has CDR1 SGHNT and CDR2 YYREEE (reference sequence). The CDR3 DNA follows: TGTGCCAGCAGCCGGGGGACAGGGGGTTCCTACGAGCAGTACTTC. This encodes CASSRGTGGSYEQYF.

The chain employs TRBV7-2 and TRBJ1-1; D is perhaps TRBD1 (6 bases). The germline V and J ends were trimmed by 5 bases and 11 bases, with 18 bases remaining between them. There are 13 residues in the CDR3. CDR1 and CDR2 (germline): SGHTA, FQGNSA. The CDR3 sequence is CASSGQIEGVAFF. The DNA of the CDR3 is TGTGCCAGCAGCGGGCAAATCGAGGGGGTGGCTTTCTTT.